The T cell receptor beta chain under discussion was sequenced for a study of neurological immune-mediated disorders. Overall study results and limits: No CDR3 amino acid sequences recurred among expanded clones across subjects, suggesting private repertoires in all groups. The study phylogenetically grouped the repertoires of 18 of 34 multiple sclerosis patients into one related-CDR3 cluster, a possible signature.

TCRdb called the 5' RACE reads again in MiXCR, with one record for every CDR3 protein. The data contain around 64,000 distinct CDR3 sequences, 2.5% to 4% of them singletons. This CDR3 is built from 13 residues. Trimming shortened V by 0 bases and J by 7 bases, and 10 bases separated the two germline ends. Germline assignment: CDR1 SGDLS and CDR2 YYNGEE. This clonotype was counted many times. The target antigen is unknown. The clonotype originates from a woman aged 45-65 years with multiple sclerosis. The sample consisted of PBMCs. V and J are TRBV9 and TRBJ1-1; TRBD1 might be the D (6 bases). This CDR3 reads CASSVAPTGEAFF. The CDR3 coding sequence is TGTGCCAGCAGCGTAGCGCCGACAGGTGAAGCTTTCTTT.